Shown below are 15 T cell receptor gamma chains from a single sample sequenced in a study of γδ T cells in repeated Plasmodium falciparum infection. TCRdb reanalysed the multiplex PCR reads via CATT. The profile shows roughly 24,000 gamma-chain clones, 3% of them singletons. Vgamma9/Vdelta2+ and Vdelta2-negative gammadelta T cells were flow-sorted from PBMC for bulk sequencing. Sequences were obtained from gamma-delta T cells from blood. The receptors were sampled from a pool of human donors (malaria-infected and uninfected, not separated).

This clone has at least ten counts. The protein TCRdb gives is from a much larger clone and does not agree with this DNA's translation at residues 5 and 6, likely a read error; the protein shown here comes from the DNA. The V and J genes are TRGV9 and TRGJP. The CDR3 covers 16 residues. CDR1 and CDR2 (germline): GITISATS, ISYDGTV (reference sequence). The trim removed 4 bases at V and 0 bases at J, leaving 0 bases unmatched. CDR3 sequence (DNA): TGTGCCTTGTGGGATGGGCAAGAGTTGGGCAAAAAAATCAAGGTATTT. It specifies CALWDGQELGKKIKVF.

This clone has at least ten counts. This is likely an artifact of a read error, given a far larger clone one base away. Other DNA variants within this sample encode the same CDR3. In DNA, the CDR3 is TGTGCCACCTGGGACGGGCACTTGAGGAAACTCTTT. This gives the protein CATWDGHLRKLF. This chain joins TRGV4 and TRGJ1 or TRGJ2. V shed 4 bases and J 12 bases; nucleotides not matched to a gene: 12. Germline V gene sequence: CDR1 EGSTGY, CDR2 YDSYTSSV. The length of the CDR3 is 12 residues.

This clone came up many times. TCRdb has a much larger clone's protein, which differs at residue 10 from the translation of this DNA, likely because of a read error; what is shown is the protein translated from the DNA. The chain uses TRGV9 and TRGJ1 or TRGJ2. The V gene's germline CDR1 is GITISATS and CDR2 ISYDGTV (reference sequence). CDR3 length: 14 residues. CDR3 nucleotide sequence: TGTGCCTTGTGGGAGGGAAAAAATTATCATAAGAAACTCTTT. Translating gives CALWEGKNYHKKLF.

This clone was observed many times. TCRdb lists the protein of a much larger clone for this DNA, which differs at residue 9, so this is likely a read error; the protein given here is translated from the DNA itself. The V gene is TRGV9, the J gene TRGJ1 or TRGJ2. Since TCRdb gives no J gene, matching the DNA to germline was used here to assign it. CDR1 is GITISATS and CDR2 is ISYDGTV in the germline V gene (reference sequence). This CDR3 is 13 amino acids long. V lost 0 bases, J lost 8 bases, and 7 bases stayed unmatched. The CDR3 is CALWEVRRHKKLF. The CDR3 DNA is TGTGCCTTGTGGGAGGTGCGTCGACATAAGAAACTCTTT.

This clone was recorded many times. The V gene is TRGV4, the J gene TRGJP1. No J gene was available from TCRdb, and it was assigned here by a germline match of the DNA. V was clipped by 0 bases and J by 0 bases; unmatched bases: 4. Germline CDR1 reads EGSTGY; CDR2 reads YDSYTSSV. The CDR3 is made up of 16 amino acids. The CDR3, as DNA: TGTGCCACCTGGGATGGGCGGGATACCACTGGTTGGTTCAAGATATTT. It translates to CATWDGRDTTGWFKIF.

The chain recombines TRGV5 with TRGJ1 or TRGJ2. TCRdb carries no J gene annotation; the J gene was assigned here by matching the DNA with germline. Germline V gives CDR1 VINAFY, CDR2 YDVSNSKD. Trimming at V came to 1 base and at J to 6 bases, leaving 12 bases not matched to a gene. This CDR3 contains 15 residues. The CDR3 DNA reads TGTGCCACCTGGGACAGCTCCCGGAGTGGTTATAAGAAACTCTTT. It translates to CATWDSSRSGYKKLF.

Many counts were recorded for this clone. TCRdb has a much larger clone's protein, which differs at residue 9 from the translation of this DNA, likely because of a read error; what is shown is the protein translated from the DNA. The V call is TRGV9, the J call TRGJ1 or TRGJ2. No J gene is reported in TCRdb; it was inferred here by comparing the DNA with germline. CDR1 is GITISATS and CDR2 is ISYDGTV in the germline V gene (reference sequence). CDR3 length: 14 amino acids. V was pared by 0 bases and J by 5 bases, with 7 bases of the junction left unmatched. This chain's CDR3 is CALWEVGYHYKKLF. The CDR3 DNA sequence: TGTGCCTTGTGGGAGGTGGGGTATCATTATAAGAAACTCTTT.

Points on this clone: A far larger clone is one nucleotide away, so this likely arose from a read error. Other DNA variants within this sample encode the same CDR3. The chain employs TRGV5 and TRGJP2. TCRdb does not report a J gene; here it was assigned by matching the DNA to germline references. This CDR3 is built from 15 residues. From germline, CDR1 is VINAFY and CDR2 YDVSNSKD. The DNA for the CDR3 is TGTGCTACCTGGGACACAGATAGTAGTGATTGGATCAAGACGTTT. Residues: CATWDTDSSDWIKTF.

In its sample, this clone was seen many times. The protein in TCRdb stems from a much larger clone and differs at residue 5 from this DNA's translation, likely a read error; here the protein is translated from the DNA. The chain recombines TRGV9 with TRGJ1 or TRGJ2. The germline V gene encodes CDR1 GITISATS and CDR2 ISYDGTV (reference sequence). The CDR3 is 12 residues long. The chain's CDR3 is CALWGVCYKKLF. In DNA, the CDR3 is TGTGCCTTGTGGGGGGTGTGTTATAAGAAACTCTTT.

This clone was detected many times. TCRdb attributes to this sequence the protein of a much larger clone, which differs from the DNA translation at residue 10; a read error is likely, and the protein displayed is translated from the DNA. This chain connects TRGV3 to TRGJ1 or TRGJ2. The J gene comes from matching the DNA to germline here; TCRdb lacks it. This CDR3 has 14 amino acids. V lost 0 bases to trimming and J lost 8 bases; unmatched junction nucleotides: 10. Germline V gives CDR1 VTNTFY, CDR2 YDVSTARD (reference sequence). For the CDR3, the DNA is TGTGCCACCTGGGACAGGCCAGAATATCATAAGAAACTCTTT. It encodes CATWDRPEYHKKLF.

In this sample, this clone turned up a few times. A read error likely explains why the TCRdb protein, taken from a much larger clone, differs from this DNA's translation at residue 6; the protein shown is translated from the DNA. The chain uses TRGV9 and TRGJ1 or TRGJ2. TCRdb does not report a J gene; here it was assigned by matching the DNA to germline references. CDR3 length equals 14 residues. The V gene end was trimmed by 3 bases and the J gene end by 8 bases; junction bases not matched to a gene: 13. CDR1 is GITISATS, CDR2 ISYDGTV, per germline (reference sequence). The CDR3 DNA follows: TGTGCCTTGTGGGAGTCGTACCCCCAGGATAAGAAACTCTTT. It encodes CALWESYPQDKKLF.

The table lists this clone with many counts. Translating this DNA gives a protein that differs at residue 5 from the TCRdb one, which belongs to a much larger clone; a read error is likely, and the protein shown is this translation. V gene TRGV9 combines with J gene TRGJ1 or TRGJ2. TCRdb supplies no J gene; here it was assigned by aligning the nucleotide sequence to germline. V dropped 8 bases and J dropped 8; count of bases not matched to a gene: 3. The CDR3 extends over 9 amino acids. CDR1 is GITISATS and CDR2 is ISYDGTV in the germline V gene (reference sequence). The CDR3 DNA follows: TGTGCCTTGTCCCATAAGAAACTCTTT. Translation gives CALSHKKLF.

This clone has ten or more counts. This clone may be a read error of a much larger clone one base away. The sample has other DNA sequences that encode this CDR3 too. This chain links TRGV4 with TRGJP2. The J gene, missing from TCRdb, was assigned here through DNA to germline matching. Germline values: CDR1 EGSTGY, CDR2 YDSYTSSV. The CDR3 covers 17 residues. The CDR3 loop reads CATWDGPTYSSDWIKTF. CDR3 sequence (DNA): TGTGCCACCTGGGATGGGCCTACGTATAGTAGCGATTGGATCAAGACGTTT.

This clone was found a few times. TCRdb assigns this DNA the protein of a much larger clone, which departs from its translation at residue 13; this likely reflects a read error, and the protein shown comes from translating the DNA. The chain links TRGV9 to TRGJP. Germline matching of the DNA provided the J gene here, since TCRdb leaves it blank. The germline V gene has CDR1 GITISATS and CDR2 ISYDGTV (reference sequence). The CDR3 has 17 residues. The CDR3 loop reads CALWEGKQELGKIIKVF. As DNA, the CDR3 is TGTGCCTTGTGGGAAGGAAAACAAGAGTTGGGCAAAATAATCAAGGTATTT.

The chain uses TRGV9 and TRGJ1 or TRGJ2. The J gene was missing in TCRdb and was found by matching the end of the DNA to germline. From germline, CDR1 is GITISATS and CDR2 ISYDGTV (reference sequence). The CDR3 totals 17 residues. Germline trimming cut 3 bases from V and 3 bases from J; bases unmatched to any gene: 17. The CDR3 coding sequence is TGTGCCTTGTGGGAGATGCACAGCCAACGCCTTTATTATAAGAAACTCTTT. Amino acid sequence: CALWEMHSQRLYYKKLF.